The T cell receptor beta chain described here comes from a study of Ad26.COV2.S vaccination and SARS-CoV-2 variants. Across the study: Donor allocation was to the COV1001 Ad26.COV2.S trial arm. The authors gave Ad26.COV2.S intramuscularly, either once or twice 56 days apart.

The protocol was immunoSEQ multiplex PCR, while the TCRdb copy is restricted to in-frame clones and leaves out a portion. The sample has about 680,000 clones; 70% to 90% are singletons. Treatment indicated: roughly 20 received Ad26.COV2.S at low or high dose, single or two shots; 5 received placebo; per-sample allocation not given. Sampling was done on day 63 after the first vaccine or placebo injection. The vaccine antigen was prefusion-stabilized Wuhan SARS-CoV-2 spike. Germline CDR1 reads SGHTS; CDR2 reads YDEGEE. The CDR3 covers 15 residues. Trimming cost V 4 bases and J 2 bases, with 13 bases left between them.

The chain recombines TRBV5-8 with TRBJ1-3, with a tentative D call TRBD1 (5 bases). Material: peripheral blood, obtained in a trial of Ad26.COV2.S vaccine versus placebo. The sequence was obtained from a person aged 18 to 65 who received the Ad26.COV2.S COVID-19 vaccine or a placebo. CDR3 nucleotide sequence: TGTGCCAGCAGCCAGGGTATAGGGCCTGGAAACACCATATATTTT. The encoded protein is CASSQGIGPGNTIYF.